These T cell receptor beta chains were read from a single sample in a study of T cells in Graves' hyperthyroidism and ophthalmopathy. From the multiplex PCR reads, TCRdb called clonotypes with MiXCR, one entry per CDR3 protein. The sample gives around 690,000 distinct CDR3 sequences, approximately 15% of which show up once; around 16% is in the top ten. Sample: blood. The origin of the receptors is a man aged 50-60 years with Graves' hyperthyroidism. The CDR3 runs from the conserved cysteine through the conserved F or W. The order of the fields is J gene, clone size, V gene, D gene, CDR3 DNA, CDR3 protein. D genes are given only for firm matches. Rows may omit the clone size; those that give it use once, few, many or a size class.

>TRBJ2-5|many|TRBV24-1|NA
TGTGCCACCAGTGAAGGAGGGGCCATGTCAGAGACCCAGTACTTC
CATSEGGAMSETQYF
>TRBJ2-3|few|TRBV6-2/TRBV6-3|NA
TGTGCCAGCAGTTACTTCAGGCCAATCGCCCCCAGGCTTATACCAGATACGCAGTATTTT
CASSYFRPIAPRLIPDTQYF
>TRBJ2-7|few|TRBV16|NA
TGTGCCAGCAGCCAATCTATTTCCGGGGCCGAGCAGTACTTC
CASSQSISGAEQYF
>TRBJ2-3|many|TRBV20-1|TRBD2
TGCAGTGCTGAACTAAGACTAGCGGGAGCTACAGATACGCAGTATTTT
CSAELRLAGATDTQYF
>TRBJ2-1|NA|TRBV28|TRBD2
TGTGCCAGCAGTCCTCTAGCGGGAGCACTATCCTACAATGAGCAGTTCTTC
CASSPLAGALSYNEQFF
>TRBJ2-1|many|TRBV6-5|NA
TGTGCCAGCAGTTACGGTTCAGGGAACTACAATGAGCAGTTCTTC
CASSYGSGNYNEQFF
>TRBJ2-7|many|TRBV6-5|TRBD2
TGTGCCAGCATTGCGGGAGACCCCTCCTACGAGCAGTACTTC
CASIAGDPSYEQYF
>TRBJ2-5|NA|TRBV18|NA
TGTGCCAGCTCACGGGACGGGGACCAGGGGTACTTC
CASSRDGDQGYF
>TRBJ2-5|many|TRBV9|NA
TGTGCCAGCAGCGTAGCTACGGGCAGGGCACAAGAGACCCAGTACTTC
CASSVATGRAQETQYF
>TRBJ2-5|few|TRBV5-1|NA
TGCGCCAGCAGCTACTTCCGGGGTGGAGAAGAGACCCAGTACTTC
CASSYFRGGEETQYF
>TRBJ1-2|many|TRBV18|NA
TGTGCCAGCTCACCACAGGGGCTCGACTATGGCTACACCTTC
CASSPQGLDYGYTF
>TRBJ2-3|many|TRBV28|NA
TGTGCCAGCAGTGCGGGACGCCATTTCACAGATACGCAGTATTTT
CASSAGRHFTDTQYF
>TRBJ1-1|many|TRBV5-1|TRBD1
TGCGCCAGCAGCCCCTTGACAGGGGGCGCGGTCACTGAAGCTTTCTTT
CASSPLTGGAVTEAFF
>TRBJ1-2|many|TRBV20-1|TRBD1
TGCAGTCCACCGCCGGGACAGGGAGACTATGGCTACACCTTC
CSPPPGQGDYGYTF
>TRBJ2-1|many|TRBV15|NA
TGTGCCACCAGCAACCGAAACACGTTGCTCTACAATGAGCAGTTCTTC
CATSNRNTLLYNEQFF
>TRBJ1-1|NA|TRBV2|NA
TGTGCCAGCAGCCAAAGGGTCGAAGCTTTCTTT
CASSQRVEAFF
>TRBJ2-1|few|TRBV11-2|NA
TGTGCCAGCAGTTACCGGGACGGCGGTGAGCAGTTCTTC
CASSYRDGGEQFF
>TRBJ2-3|many|TRBV6-1|TRBD2
TGTGCCAGCAGTGGACGGACTAGCGGTCCGGGTACGCAGTATTTT
CASSGRTSGPGTQYF
>TRBJ1-1|NA|TRBV12-3/TRBV12-4|NA
TGTGCCAGCAGTTTAGGCCCCGAGAGCACTGAAGCTTTCTTT
CASSLGPESTEAFF
>TRBJ1-1|few|TRBV5-4|NA
TGTGCCAGCAGCTTGAGGAGAAATTACAGGGCCGGCACTGAAGCTTTCTTT
CASSLRRNYRAGTEAFF
>TRBJ1-2|few|TRBV9|NA
TGTGCCAGCAGCGGTCGAAACAGCCTTAACTATGGCTACACCTTC
CASSGRNSLNYGYTF
>TRBJ2-2|NA|TRBV28|NA
TGTGCCAGCAGTCTAGAAGGACTCGGGGAGCTGTTTTTT
CASSLEGLGELFF
>TRBJ2-1|NA|TRBV29-1|NA
TGCAGCGTTGAAGGGTATGGACTCCGCTCCTACAATGAGCAGTTCTTC
CSVEGYGLRSYNEQFF
>TRBJ2-4|few|TRBV19|NA
TGTGCCAGTAGTATCGCGCCCGGGACCAGAGCCAAAAACATTCAGTACTTC
CASSIAPGTRAKNIQYF
>TRBJ1-5|many|TRBV2|NA
TGTGCCAGCAGTGGGGGTTCCTTTAGCAATCAGCCCCAGCATTTT
CASSGGSFSNQPQHF
>TRBJ2-7|many|TRBV10-3|TRBD1
TGTGCCATCAGCCCGGACAGGGACCCCTACGAGCAGTACTTC
CAISPDRDPYEQYF
>TRBJ2-1|few|TRBV29-1|TRBD2
TGCAGCGTTATATCCGGGACTAGCTCCTACAATGAGCAGTTCTTC
CSVISGTSSYNEQFF
>TRBJ2-5|NA|TRBV4-1|NA
TGCGCCAGCAGCCCACCCCCACCCAGGCAAGAGACCCAGTACTTC
CASSPPPPRQETQYF
>TRBJ2-7|many|TRBV7-6|NA
TGTGCCAGCAGCTTTGACGATCACGGGTACGAGCAGTACTTC
CASSFDDHGYEQYF
>TRBJ2-5|NA|TRBV5-1|TRBD2
TGCGCCAGCCCCGATCTGGGAGGGAGAGAGACCCAGTACTTC
CASPDLGGRETQYF
>TRBJ2-5|many|TRBV7-8|NA
TGTGCCAGCAGCTTAGCGGGATGGGAGACCCAGTACTTC
CASSLAGWETQYF
>TRBJ2-1|many|TRBV28|NA
TGTGCCAGCAGTACCCCTCCAGGGCCGATGTACAATGAGCAGTTCTTC
CASSTPPGPMYNEQFF
>TRBJ2-7|few|TRBV5-5|TRBD1
TGTGCCAGCAGCTTGAATCCGATACAGGGGTGGAACGAGCAGTACTTC
CASSLNPIQGWNEQYF
>TRBJ2-3|NA|TRBV28|NA
TGTGCCCTTTCGGCGGGGTACACAGATACGCAGTATTTT
CALSAGYTDTQYF
>TRBJ1-1|NA|TRBV28|NA
TGTGCCAGTCTCATGAACACTGAAGCTTTCTTT
CASLMNTEAFF
>TRBJ2-1|many|TRBV6-1|TRBD2
TGTGCCAGCAGTATGGGACTAGGCGGGAGCTTAAATGAGCAGTTCTTC
CASSMGLGGSLNEQFF
>TRBJ1-1|NA|TRBV7-3|NA
TGTGCCAGCAGCCAGCATCCGAACACTGAAGCTTTCTTT
CASSQHPNTEAFF
>TRBJ2-5|few|TRBV29-1|NA
TGCAGCGTTGCACCCTTCGGACAGCAACAAGAGACCCAGTACTTC
CSVAPFGQQQETQYF
>TRBJ1-3|NA|TRBV3-1|TRBD1
TGTGCCAGCAGCCATGGACAGGCTGGAAACACCATATATTTT
CASSHGQAGNTIYF
>TRBJ1-6|few|TRBV27|NA
TGTGCCAGCAGTACGGAGCAGGACCTTAATTCACCCCTCCACTTT
CASSTEQDLNSPLHF
>TRBJ1-2|few|TRBV7-2|TRBD1
TGTGCCAGCAGCGTGGACAGGGTTAAGAACTATGGCTACACCTTC
CASSVDRVKNYGYTF
>TRBJ2-1|NA|TRBV10-1|TRBD2
TGCGCCAGCAGTGGAGATATGGGACTAGCGGGACTTGAGCAGTTCTTC
CASSGDMGLAGLEQFF
>TRBJ2-6|many|TRBV28|NA
TGTGCCAGCAGTTATACAACCTCTGGGGCCAACGTCCTGACTTTC
CASSYTTSGANVLTF
>TRBJ2-7|many|TRBV11-2|TRBD1
TGTGCCAGCAGCGTAGGGGACAGGAGCTCCTACGAGCAGTACTTC
CASSVGDRSSYEQYF
>TRBJ2-4|many|TRBV11-2|TRBD2
TGTGCCAGCAGCACCTCGGCGGCTAGCGGGAGACGGTGGGCCAAAAACATTCAGTACTTC
CASSTSAASGRRWAKNIQYF
>TRBJ2-1|many|TRBV10-3|TRBD2
TGTGCCATCAGTGAGTCCGGGACTAGTCGTGAGCAGTTCTTC
CAISESGTSREQFF
>TRBJ2-2|few|TRBV29-1|NA
TGCAGCGTTGTCGGGAGAGGAACCGGGGAGCTGTTTTTT
CSVVGRGTGELFF
>TRBJ1-6|many|TRBV6-1|TRBD1
TGTGCCAGCAGGGCGTACAGGGGACTGGATTCACCCCTCCACTTT
CASRAYRGLDSPLHF
>TRBJ2-2|many|TRBV7-3|TRBD1
TGTGCCAGCAGCTCGGGACAGGGGAACACCGGGGAGCTGTTTTTT
CASSSGQGNTGELFF